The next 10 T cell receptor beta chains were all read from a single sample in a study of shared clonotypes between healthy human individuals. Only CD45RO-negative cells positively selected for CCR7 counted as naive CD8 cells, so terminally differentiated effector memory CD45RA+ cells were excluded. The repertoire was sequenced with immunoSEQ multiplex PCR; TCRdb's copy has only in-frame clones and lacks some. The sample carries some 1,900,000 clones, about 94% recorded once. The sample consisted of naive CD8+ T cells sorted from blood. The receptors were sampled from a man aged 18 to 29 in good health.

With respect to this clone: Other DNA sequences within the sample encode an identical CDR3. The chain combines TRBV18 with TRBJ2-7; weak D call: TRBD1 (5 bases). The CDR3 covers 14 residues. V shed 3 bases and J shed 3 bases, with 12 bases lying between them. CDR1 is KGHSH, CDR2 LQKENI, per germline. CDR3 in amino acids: CASSPPDSLYEQYF. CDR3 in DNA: TGTGCCAGCTCACCTCCCGACAGCCTCTACGAGCAGTACTTC.

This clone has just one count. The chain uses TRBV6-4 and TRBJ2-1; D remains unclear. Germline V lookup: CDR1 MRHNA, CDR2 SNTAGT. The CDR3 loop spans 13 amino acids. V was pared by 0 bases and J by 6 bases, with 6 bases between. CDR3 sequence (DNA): TGTGCCAGCAGTGACTCGTCCCGCAATGAGCAGTTCTTC. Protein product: CASSDSSRNEQFF.

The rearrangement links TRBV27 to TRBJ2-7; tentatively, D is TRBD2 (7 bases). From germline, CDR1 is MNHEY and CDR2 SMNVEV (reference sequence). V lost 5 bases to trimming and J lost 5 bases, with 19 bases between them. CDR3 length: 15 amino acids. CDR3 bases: TGTGCCAGCAGTAACGGGGGGCGATCGGGCAACGAGCAGTACTTC. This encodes CASSNGGRSGNEQYF.

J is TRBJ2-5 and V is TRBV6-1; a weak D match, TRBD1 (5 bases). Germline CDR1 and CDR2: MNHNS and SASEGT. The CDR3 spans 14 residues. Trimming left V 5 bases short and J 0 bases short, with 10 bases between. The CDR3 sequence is CASSPQVYQETQYF. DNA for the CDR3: TGTGCCAGCAGTCCACAGGTGTACCAAGAGACCCAGTACTTC.

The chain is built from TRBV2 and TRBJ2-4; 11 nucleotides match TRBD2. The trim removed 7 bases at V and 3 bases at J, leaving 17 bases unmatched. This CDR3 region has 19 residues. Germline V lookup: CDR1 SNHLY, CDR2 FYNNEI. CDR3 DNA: TGTGCCAGCAAGTGGGACACTAGCGGGGGCCACTCTAACAAAAACATTCAGTACTTC. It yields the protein CASKWDTSGGHSNKNIQYF.

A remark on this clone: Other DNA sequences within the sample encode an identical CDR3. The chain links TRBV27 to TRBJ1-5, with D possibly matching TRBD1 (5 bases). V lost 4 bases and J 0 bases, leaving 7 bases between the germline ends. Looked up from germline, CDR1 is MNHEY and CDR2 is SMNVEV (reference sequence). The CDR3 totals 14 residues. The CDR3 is CASSSGGSNQPQHF. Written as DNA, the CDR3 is TGTGCCAGCAGTTCGGGGGGTAGCAATCAGCCCCAGCATTTT.

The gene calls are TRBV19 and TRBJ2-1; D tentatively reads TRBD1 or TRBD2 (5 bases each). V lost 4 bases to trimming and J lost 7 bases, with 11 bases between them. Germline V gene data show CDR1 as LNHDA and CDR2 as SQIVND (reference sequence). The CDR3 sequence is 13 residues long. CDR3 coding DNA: TGTGCCAGTAGTACCGACAGCGGAAATGAGCAGTTCTTC. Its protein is CASSTDSGNEQFF.

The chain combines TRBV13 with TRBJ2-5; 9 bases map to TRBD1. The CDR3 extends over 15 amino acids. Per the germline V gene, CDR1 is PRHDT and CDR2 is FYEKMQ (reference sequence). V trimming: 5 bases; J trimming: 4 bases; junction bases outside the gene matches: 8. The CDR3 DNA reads TGTGCCAGCAGCCACGACAGGGGACAGGGAGAGACCCAGTACTTC. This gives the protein CASSHDRGQGETQYF.

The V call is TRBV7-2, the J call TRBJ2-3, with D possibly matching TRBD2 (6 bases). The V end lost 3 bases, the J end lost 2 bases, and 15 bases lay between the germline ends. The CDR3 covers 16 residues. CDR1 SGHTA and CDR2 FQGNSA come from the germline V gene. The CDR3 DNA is TGTGCCAGCAGCTTCGGAGGGGCTTTCTCCACAGATACGCAGTATTTT. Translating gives CASSFGGAFSTDTQYF.

CDR3 sequence: CASSLGDRGYEQYF. The CDR3 region has the DNA TGTGCCAGCAGCTTGGGAGACAGGGGCTACGAGCAGTACTTC. J is TRBJ2-7 and V is TRBV5-5; TRBD1 aligns across 8 bases. Germline trimming cut 0 bases from V and 3 bases from J; bases unmatched to any gene: 2. The CDR3 covers 14 residues. In germline, CDR1 is SGHKS, CDR2 YYEKEE (reference sequence).